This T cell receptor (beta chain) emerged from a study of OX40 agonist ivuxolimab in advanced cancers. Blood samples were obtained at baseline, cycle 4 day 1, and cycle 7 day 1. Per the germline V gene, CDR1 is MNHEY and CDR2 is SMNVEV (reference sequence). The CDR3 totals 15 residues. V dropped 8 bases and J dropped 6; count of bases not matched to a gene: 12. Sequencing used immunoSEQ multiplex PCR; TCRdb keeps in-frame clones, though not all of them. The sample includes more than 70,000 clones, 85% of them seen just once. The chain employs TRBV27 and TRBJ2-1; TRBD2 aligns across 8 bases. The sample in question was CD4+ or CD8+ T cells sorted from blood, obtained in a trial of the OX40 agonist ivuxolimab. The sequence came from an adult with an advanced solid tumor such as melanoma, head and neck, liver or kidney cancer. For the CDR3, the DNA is TGTGCCAGCCAACCAGCGGGAGTTCGGGGCAATGAGCAGTTCTTC. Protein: CASQPAGVRGNEQFF.